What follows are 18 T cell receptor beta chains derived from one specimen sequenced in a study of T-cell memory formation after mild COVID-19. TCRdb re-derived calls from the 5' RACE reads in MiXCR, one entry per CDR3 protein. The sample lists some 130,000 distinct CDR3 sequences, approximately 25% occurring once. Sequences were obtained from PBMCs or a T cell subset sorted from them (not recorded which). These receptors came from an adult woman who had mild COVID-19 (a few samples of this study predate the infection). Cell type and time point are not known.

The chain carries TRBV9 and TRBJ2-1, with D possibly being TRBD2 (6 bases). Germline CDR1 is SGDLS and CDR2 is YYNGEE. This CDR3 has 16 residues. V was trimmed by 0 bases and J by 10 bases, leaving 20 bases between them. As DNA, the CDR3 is TGTGCCAGCAGCGTAGTCGATCTCGGGGGAATTTCGGAGCAGTTCTTC. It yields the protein CASSVVDLGGISEQFF.

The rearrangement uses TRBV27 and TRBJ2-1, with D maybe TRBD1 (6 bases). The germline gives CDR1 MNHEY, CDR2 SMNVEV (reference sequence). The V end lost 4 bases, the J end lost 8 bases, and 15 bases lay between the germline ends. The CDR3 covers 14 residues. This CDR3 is CASSYLGARYEQFF. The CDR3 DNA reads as TGTGCCAGCAGTTATCTGGGGGCGAGGTATGAGCAGTTCTTC.

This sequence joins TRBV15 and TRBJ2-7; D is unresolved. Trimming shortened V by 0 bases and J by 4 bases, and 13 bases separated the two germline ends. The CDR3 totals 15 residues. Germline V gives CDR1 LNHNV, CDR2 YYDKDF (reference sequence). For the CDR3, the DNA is TGTGCCACCAGCAGAGAGGCGAATCCGAGGTACGAGCAGTACTTC. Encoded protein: CATSREANPRYEQYF. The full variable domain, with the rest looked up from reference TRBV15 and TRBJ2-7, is DAMVIQNPRYQVTQFGKPVTLSCSQTLNHNVMYWYQQKSSQAPKLLFHYYDKDFNNEADTPDNFQSRRPNTSFCFLDIRSPGLGDTAMYLCATSREANPRYEQYFGPGTRLTVT.

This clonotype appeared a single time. CDR3 protein: CATSDLNPNRGSIHEQFF. The CDR3 bases are TGTGCCACCAGTGATCTTAACCCCAACAGGGGGTCCATCCATGAGCAGTTCTTC. V is TRBV24-1 and J is TRBJ2-1, with 8 bases identical to TRBD1. CDR3 length: 18 residues. Trimming took 3 bases from V and 8 from J; bases not matched to a gene: 17. Looked up from germline, CDR1 is KGHDR and CDR2 is SFDVKD.

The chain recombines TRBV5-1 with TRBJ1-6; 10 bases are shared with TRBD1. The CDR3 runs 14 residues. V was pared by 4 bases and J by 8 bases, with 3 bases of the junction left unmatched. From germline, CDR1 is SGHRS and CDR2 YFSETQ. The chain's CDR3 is CASSLGQGDSPLHF. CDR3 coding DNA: TGCGCCAGCAGCCTCGGACAGGGGGATTCACCCCTCCACTTT.

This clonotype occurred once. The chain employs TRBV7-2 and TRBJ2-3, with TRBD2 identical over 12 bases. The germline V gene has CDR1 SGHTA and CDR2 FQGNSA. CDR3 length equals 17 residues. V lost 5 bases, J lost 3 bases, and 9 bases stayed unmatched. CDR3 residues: CASSPSGRASGTDTQYF. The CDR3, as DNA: TGTGCCAGCAGCCCTAGCGGGAGGGCCTCTGGGACAGATACGCAGTATTTT.

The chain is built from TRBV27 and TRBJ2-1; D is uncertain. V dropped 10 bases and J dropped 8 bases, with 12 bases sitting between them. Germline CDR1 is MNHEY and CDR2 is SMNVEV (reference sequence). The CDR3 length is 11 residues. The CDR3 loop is CATSLWDEQFF. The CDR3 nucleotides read TGTGCCACCTCTCTTTGGGATGAGCAGTTCTTC.

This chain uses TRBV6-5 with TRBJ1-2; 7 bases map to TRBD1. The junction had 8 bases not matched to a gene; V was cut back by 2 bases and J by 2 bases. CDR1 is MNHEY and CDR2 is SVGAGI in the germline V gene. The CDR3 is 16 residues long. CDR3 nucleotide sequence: TGTGCCAGCAGTTACGTCGTTTTACAGGGGAACTATGGCTACACCTTC. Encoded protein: CASSYVVLQGNYGYTF.

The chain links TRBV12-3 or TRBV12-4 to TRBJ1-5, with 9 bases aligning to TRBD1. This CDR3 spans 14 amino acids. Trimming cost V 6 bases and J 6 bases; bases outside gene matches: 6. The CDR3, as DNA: TGTGCCAGCAGGAACAGGGGGCTTCGTCAGCCCCAGCATTTT. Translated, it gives CASRNRGLRQPQHF.

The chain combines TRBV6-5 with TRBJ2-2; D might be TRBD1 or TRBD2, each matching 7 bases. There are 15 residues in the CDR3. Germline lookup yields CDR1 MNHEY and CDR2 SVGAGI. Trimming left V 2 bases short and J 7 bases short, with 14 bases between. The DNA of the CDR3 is TGTGCCAGCAGTTACGTCGCAGGGGGGGACGGGGAGCTGTTTTTT. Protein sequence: CASSYVAGGDGELFF.

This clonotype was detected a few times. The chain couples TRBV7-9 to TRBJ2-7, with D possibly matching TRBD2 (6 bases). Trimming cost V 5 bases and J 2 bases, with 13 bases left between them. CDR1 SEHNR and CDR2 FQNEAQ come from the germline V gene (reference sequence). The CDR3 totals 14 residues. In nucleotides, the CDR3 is TGTGCCAGCAGCCAAATCCGGGAGACCTACGAGCAGTACTTC. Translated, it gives CASSQIRETYEQYF.

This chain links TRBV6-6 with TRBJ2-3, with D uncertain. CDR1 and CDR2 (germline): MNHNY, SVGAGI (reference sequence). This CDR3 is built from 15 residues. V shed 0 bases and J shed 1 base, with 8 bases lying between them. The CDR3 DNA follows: TGTGCCAGCAGTTACTCGATAGGCGGCACAGATACGCAGTATTTT. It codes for CASSYSIGGTDTQYF.

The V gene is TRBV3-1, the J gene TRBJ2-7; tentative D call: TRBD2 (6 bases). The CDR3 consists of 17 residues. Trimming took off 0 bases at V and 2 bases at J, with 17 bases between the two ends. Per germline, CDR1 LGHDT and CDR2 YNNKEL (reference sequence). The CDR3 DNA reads TGTGCCAGCAGCCAAGATAGGGGTCGGGGGTACCCCTACGAGCAGTACTTC. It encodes CASSQDRGRGYPYEQYF.

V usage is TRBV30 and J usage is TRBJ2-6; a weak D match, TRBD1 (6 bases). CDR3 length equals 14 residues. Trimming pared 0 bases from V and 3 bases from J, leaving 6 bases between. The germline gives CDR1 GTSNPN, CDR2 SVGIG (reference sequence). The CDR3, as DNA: TGTGCCTGGAGTGTAGGGGGTGGGGCCAACGTCCTGACTTTC. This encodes CAWSVGGGANVLTF. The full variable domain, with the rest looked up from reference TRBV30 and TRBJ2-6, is SQTIHQWPATLVQPVGSPLSLECTVEGTSNPNLYWYRQAAGRGLQLLFYSVGIGQISSEVPQNLSASRPQDRQFILSSKKLLLSDSGFYLCAWSVGGGANVLTFGAGSRLTVL.

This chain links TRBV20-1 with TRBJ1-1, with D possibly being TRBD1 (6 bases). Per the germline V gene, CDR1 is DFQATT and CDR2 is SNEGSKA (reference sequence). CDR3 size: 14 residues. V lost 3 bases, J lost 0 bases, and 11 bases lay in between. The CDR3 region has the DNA TGCAGTGCTAGGAGGACAGATTTGAACACTGAAGCTTTCTTT. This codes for CSARRTDLNTEAFF.

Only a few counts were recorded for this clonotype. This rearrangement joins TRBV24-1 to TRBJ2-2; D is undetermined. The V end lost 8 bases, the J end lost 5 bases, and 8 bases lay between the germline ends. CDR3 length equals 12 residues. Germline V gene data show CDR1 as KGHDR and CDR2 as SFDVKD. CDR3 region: CATTGRTGELFF. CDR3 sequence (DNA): TGTGCCACCACAGGACGGACCGGGGAGCTGTTTTTT.

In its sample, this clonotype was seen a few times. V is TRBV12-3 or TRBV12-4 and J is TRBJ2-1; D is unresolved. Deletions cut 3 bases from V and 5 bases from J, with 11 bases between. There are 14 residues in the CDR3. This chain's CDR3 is CASSFVQTDNEQFF. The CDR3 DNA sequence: TGTGCCAGCAGTTTTGTACAGACGGACAATGAGCAGTTCTTC.

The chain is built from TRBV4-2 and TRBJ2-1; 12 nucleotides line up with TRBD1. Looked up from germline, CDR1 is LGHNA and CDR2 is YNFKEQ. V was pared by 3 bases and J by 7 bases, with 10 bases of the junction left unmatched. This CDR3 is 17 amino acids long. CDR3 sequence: CASSQEGGDRGQNEQFF. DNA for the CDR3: TGTGCCAGCAGCCAGGAAGGAGGGGACAGGGGGCAGAATGAGCAGTTCTTC.